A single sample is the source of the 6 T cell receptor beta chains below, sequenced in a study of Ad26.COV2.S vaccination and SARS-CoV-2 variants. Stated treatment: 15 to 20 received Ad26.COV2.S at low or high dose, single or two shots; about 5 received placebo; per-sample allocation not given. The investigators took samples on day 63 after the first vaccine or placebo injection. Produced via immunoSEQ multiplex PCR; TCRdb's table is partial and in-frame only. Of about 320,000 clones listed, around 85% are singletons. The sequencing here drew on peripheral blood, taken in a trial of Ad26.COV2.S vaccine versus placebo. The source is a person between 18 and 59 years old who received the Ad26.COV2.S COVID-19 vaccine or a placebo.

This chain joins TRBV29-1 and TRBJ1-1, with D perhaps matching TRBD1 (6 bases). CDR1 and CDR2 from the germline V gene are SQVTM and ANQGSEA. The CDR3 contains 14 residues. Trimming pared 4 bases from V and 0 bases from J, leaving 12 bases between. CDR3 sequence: CSVGYRDMNTEAFF. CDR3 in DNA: TGCAGCGTTGGGTACCGGGACATGAACACTGAAGCTTTCTTT.

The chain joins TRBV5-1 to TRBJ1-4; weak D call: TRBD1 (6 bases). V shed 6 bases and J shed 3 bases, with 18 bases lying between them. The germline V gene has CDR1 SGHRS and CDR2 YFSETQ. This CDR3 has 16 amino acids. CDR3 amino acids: CASTETQGLPNEKLFF. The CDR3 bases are TGCGCCAGCACCGAAACGCAGGGGTTGCCTAATGAAAAACTGTTTTTT.

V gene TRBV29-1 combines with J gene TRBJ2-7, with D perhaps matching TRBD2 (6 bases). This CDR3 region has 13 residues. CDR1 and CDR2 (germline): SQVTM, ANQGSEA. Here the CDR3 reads CSGGSSDSYEQYF. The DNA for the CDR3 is TGCAGTGGGGGGTCTAGTGACTCCTACGAGCAGTACTTC.

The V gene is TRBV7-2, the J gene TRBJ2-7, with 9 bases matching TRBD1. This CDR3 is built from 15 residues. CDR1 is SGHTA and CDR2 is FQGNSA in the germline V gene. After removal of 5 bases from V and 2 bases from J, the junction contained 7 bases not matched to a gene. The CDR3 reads CASSRPGQGPYEQYF. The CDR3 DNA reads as TGTGCCAGCAGCCGTCCGGGACAGGGCCCCTACGAGCAGTACTTC.

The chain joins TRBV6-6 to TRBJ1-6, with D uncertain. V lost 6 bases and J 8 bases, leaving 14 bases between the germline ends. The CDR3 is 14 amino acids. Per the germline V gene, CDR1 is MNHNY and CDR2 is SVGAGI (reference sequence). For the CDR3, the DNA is TGTGCCAGCAGCAACAGAGGTGGGCATTCACCCCTCCACTTT. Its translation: CASSNRGGHSPLHF.

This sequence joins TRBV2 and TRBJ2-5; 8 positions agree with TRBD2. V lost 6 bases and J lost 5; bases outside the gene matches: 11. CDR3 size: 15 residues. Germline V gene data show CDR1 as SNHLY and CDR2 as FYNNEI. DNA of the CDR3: TGTGCCAGCAGGGGGACTAGGGGTCTCCGGGAGACCCAGTACTTC. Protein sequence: CASRGTRGLRETQYF.